These T cell receptor beta chains were read from a single sample in a study of T cells in Graves' hyperthyroidism and ophthalmopathy. TCRdb independently ran MiXCR on the multiplex PCR reads; one entry per CDR3 protein. The sample yields 500,000 or so distinct CDR3 sequences, 15% to 20% seen once. Sequencing used blood. The source of these receptors is a woman aged 30 to 39 with Graves' ophthalmopathy. CDR3s include the opening cysteine and the closing phenylalanine or tryptophan. A D gene is named only where the DNA matches it firmly. The size of a clone is reported for some rows only, either as once, few or many, or as a class for expanded clones.

many	.	TRBV11-2	TRBJ2-5	CASSLPGRETQYF	TGTGCCAGCAGCTTACCGGGAAGAGAGACCCAGTACTTC
.	.	TRBV30	TRBJ1-1	CAWMPLLSNTEAFF	TGTGCCTGGATGCCTTTACTTTCGAACACTGAAGCTTTCTTT
.	TRBD2	TRBV20-1	TRBJ2-3	CSANGGVGEGTQYF	TGCAGTGCTAACGGGGGGGTGGGGGAAGGGACGCAGTATTTT
many	.	TRBV20-1	TRBJ1-1	CSARGASDTEAFF	TGCAGTGCTAGGGGGGCGTCGGACACTGAAGCTTTCTTT
many	TRBD2	TRBV3-1	TRBJ2-7	CASSPIGLAGLSEQYF	TGTGCCAGCAGCCCCATCGGACTAGCGGGACTCTCCGAGCAGTACTTC
.	TRBD2	TRBV6-1	TRBJ2-3	CASDSGSTDTQYF	TGTGCCAGCGATAGCGGGAGCACAGATACGCAGTATTTT
many	.	TRBV3-1	TRBJ1-1	CASSDSRPEAFF	TGTGCCAGCAGCGACTCACGCCCTGAAGCTTTCTTT
many	.	TRBV12-3/TRBV12-4	TRBJ2-5	CASRQLGRQETQYF	TGTGCCAGCCGACAGTTGGGAAGGCAAGAGACCCAGTACTTC
many	.	TRBV7-2	TRBJ2-3	CASSSVGGPGTQYF	TGTGCCAGCAGCTCGGTGGGCGGCCCTGGTACGCAGTATTTT
.	.	TRBV4-1	TRBJ2-7	CASSQAGGEVGEQYF	TGCGCCAGCAGCCAAGCCGGTGGGGAGGTGGGGGAGCAGTACTTC
.	TRBD1	TRBV20-1	TRBJ2-5	CSARGQGAMRETQYF	TGCAGTGCTAGAGGACAGGGGGCGATGCGAGAGACCCAGTACTTC
many	.	TRBV20-1	TRBJ2-3	CSVGASDLTDTQYF	TGCAGTGTAGGAGCTAGCGACCTCACAGATACGCAGTATTTT
few	TRBD1	TRBV3-1	TRBJ2-1	CASSQATGDEQFF	TGTGCCAGCAGCCAAGCGACAGGGGATGAGCAGTTCTTC
many	TRBD2	TRBV29-1	TRBJ2-7	CSVRLAGAYEQYF	TGCAGCGTCCGACTAGCGGGAGCCTACGAGCAGTACTTC
few	.	TRBV20-1	TRBJ1-6	CSARETTGLNSPLHF	TGCAGTGCTAGAGAAACTACAGGGTTGAATTCACCCCTCCACTTT
many	.	TRBV27	TRBJ1-1	CASSPAGSEAFF	TGTGCCAGCAGCCCTGCTGGCTCTGAAGCTTTCTTT
.	TRBD1	TRBV5-8	TRBJ2-3	CASGTGASSTDTQYF	TGTGCCAGCGGGACAGGTGCCAGCAGCACAGATACGCAGTATTTT
.	.	TRBV10-3	TRBJ2-1	CAISLGTLPGNEQFF	TGTGCCATCAGTTTGGGGACCCTCCCCGGGAATGAGCAGTTCTTC
few	.	TRBV20-1	TRBJ2-2	CSARDPRESNTGELFF	TGCAGTGCTAGAGATCCCAGGGAATCAAACACCGGGGAGCTGTTTTTT
.	.	TRBV6-5	TRBJ2-7	CASSYSKTRASVYEQYF	TGTGCCAGCAGTTACTCGAAAACTAGGGCCTCTGTCTACGAGCAGTACTTC
.	.	TRBV19	TRBJ2-3	CASSKPSGTNTDTQYF	TGTGCCAGTAGTAAACCCTCCGGGACGAACACAGATACGCAGTATTTT
many	TRBD1	TRBV20-1	TRBJ2-5	CSASNRQGYQETQYF	TGCAGTGCTAGCAACCGACAGGGATATCAAGAGACCCAGTACTTC